Presented here are 29 T cell receptor beta chains from one specimen sequenced in a study of CD8+ T cells in alopecia areata. Extracted from the samples, RNA was reverse transcribed into cDNA to serve as the sequencing template. The method was immunoSEQ multiplex PCR; TCRdb's version includes in-frame clones alone and lacks a portion of them. The sample has about 150,000 clones; under 60% are singletons. Sequenced material: CD8+ T cells sorted from blood, taken at week 0. The receptors were sampled from a human donor with alopecia areata.

J is TRBJ1-5 and V is TRBV19; D gene uncertain. CDR3 size: 13 residues. Per germline, CDR1 LNHDA and CDR2 SQIVND (reference sequence). V was shortened by 3 bases and J by 5 bases, with 8 bases between the two germline ends. For the CDR3, the DNA is TGTGCCAGTAGTATCACGGTATATCAGCCCCAGCATTTT. It is translated as CASSITVYQPQHF. Looking up the rest from reference TRBV19 and TRBJ1-5 gives the full variable domain: DGGITQSPKYLFRKEGQNVTLSCEQNLNHDAMYWYRQDPGQGLRLIYYSQIVNDFQKGDIAEGYSVSREKKESFPLTVTSAQKNPTAFYLCASSITVYQPQHFGDGTRLSIL.

This clone was picked up a small number of times. The chain has TRBV29-1 and TRBJ1-2; 7 bases are a match to TRBD1. The CDR3 is made up of 11 amino acids. Germline V gene sequence: CDR1 SQVTM, CDR2 ANQGSEA. V was pared by 5 bases and J by 5 bases, with 2 bases of the junction left unmatched. The CDR3: CSVRDRYGYTF. DNA of the CDR3: TGCAGCGTTCGGGACAGATATGGCTACACCTTC.

This chain connects TRBV9 to TRBJ1-2, with D tentatively TRBD1 (5 bases). The CDR3 is 14 residues long. Germline assignment: CDR1 SGDLS and CDR2 YYNGEE. Trimming stripped 2 bases from V and 7 bases from J, with 15 bases between. The DNA of the CDR3 is TGTGCCAGCAGCGTCGGCAGGGAGTACGGTGGCTACACCTTC. Protein product: CASSVGREYGGYTF.

The chain links TRBV25-1 to TRBJ2-1; 7 bases match TRBD1. The CDR3 totals 11 residues. After removal of 10 bases from V and 8 bases from J, the junction contained 5 bases not matched to a gene. The V gene's germline CDR1 is MGHDK and CDR2 SYGVNS. DNA for the CDR3: TGTGCCACCGGACAGGTCCATGAGCAGTTCTTC. Protein sequence: CATGQVHEQFF.

The genes are TRBV4-3 and TRBJ1-1, with a tentative D call TRBD1 (5 bases). The CDR3 contains 15 residues. Germline V gene lookup returns CDR1 LGHNA and CDR2 YSLEER. Trimming cost V 2 bases and J 6 bases, with 16 bases left between them. In nucleotides, the CDR3 is TGCGCCAGCAGCCAATCTAGGGGAAGCGTCGCTGAAGCTTTCTTT. Residues: CASSQSRGSVAEAFF.

Only a few counts were recorded for this clone. The genes are TRBV29-1 and TRBJ1-2; 7 bases match TRBD1. Looked up from germline, CDR1 is SQVTM and CDR2 is ANQGSEA. The V and J ends lost 2 bases and 10 bases, in that order; junction bases with no gene match: 4. This CDR3 is built from 11 residues. CDR3 in amino acids: CSVEWDSTYTF. The DNA of the CDR3 is TGCAGCGTTGAATGGGACAGCACCTACACCTTC. Variable domain in full (rest from reference TRBV29-1 and TRBJ1-2): SAVISQKPSRDICQRGTSLTIQCQVDSQVTMMFWYRQQPGQSLTLIATANQGSEATYESGFVIDKFPISRPNLTFSTLTVSNMSPEDSSIYLCSVEWDSTYTFGSGTRLTVV.

This sequence joins TRBV14 and TRBJ1-1; no definite D call. CDR1 and CDR2 from the germline V gene are SGHDN and FVKESK. The CDR3 covers 13 residues. The ends were cut back, 6 bases at V and 0 bases at J, with 8 bases in the middle. The CDR3: CASRTSMNTEAFF. In nucleotides, the CDR3 is TGTGCCAGCAGGACAAGTATGAACACTGAAGCTTTCTTT.

This clone was detected a few times. V usage is TRBV14 and J usage is TRBJ2-1; possibly TRBD2 for D (6 bases). V dropped 0 bases and J dropped 3 bases, with 12 bases sitting between them. CDR1 and CDR2 from the germline V gene are SGHDN and FVKESK. CDR3 length: 16 residues. As DNA, the CDR3 is TGTGCCAGCAGCCAAGACCGGGCCGGGGGCTACAATGAGCAGTTCTTC. Amino acids: CASSQDRAGGYNEQFF. The variable domain in full, completed from reference TRBV14 and TRBJ2-1, reads EAGVTQFPSHSVIEKGQTVTLRCDPISGHDNLYWYRRVMGKEIKFLLHFVKESKQDESGMPNNRFLAERTGGTYSTLKVQPAELEDSGVYFCASSQDRAGGYNEQFFGPGTRLTVL.

In this sample, this clone turned up once. The V call is TRBV4-3, the J call TRBJ2-7, with 7 bases that match TRBD2. This CDR3 has 15 amino acids. In germline, CDR1 is LGHNA, CDR2 YSLEER. Unmatched junction bases numbered 5, after V lost 0 bases and J lost 3 bases. CDR3 DNA: TGCGCCAGCAGCCAAGAGTTGATAGCGGGCTACGAGCAGTACTTC. This translates into CASSQELIAGYEQYF.

This sequence joins TRBV30 and TRBJ2-7, with TRBD1 identical over 10 bases. CDR3 size: 14 residues. With V trimmed by 3 bases and J by 5 bases, 7 bases remained unmatched. Per the germline V gene, CDR1 is GTSNPN and CDR2 is SVGIG (reference sequence). CDR3 region: CAWSTGTGDHEQYF. The CDR3 nucleotides are TGTGCCTGGAGCACCGGGACAGGGGACCACGAGCAGTACTTC.

V and J are TRBV6-7 and TRBJ1-1; 8 bases fit TRBD1. TRBV6-7 is treated as an ORF (open reading frame) with a function not yet certain. V lost 6 bases, J lost 4 bases, and 10 bases stayed unmatched. The CDR3 consists of 15 residues. CDR3 region: CASRWGDRGATEAFF. The CDR3 nucleotides are TGTGCCAGCAGATGGGGCGACAGGGGTGCCACTGAAGCTTTCTTT.

The chain joins TRBV30 to TRBJ1-1; 7 bases are shared with TRBD1. The germline V gene encodes CDR1 GTSNPN and CDR2 SVGIG (reference sequence). CDR3 length: 12 amino acids. Trimming cost V 3 bases and J 10 bases; bases outside gene matches: 8. This chain's CDR3 is CAWRQGKGAAFF. CDR3 sequence (DNA): TGTGCCTGGAGGCAGGGTAAGGGGGCAGCTTTCTTT.

The V call is TRBV11-2, the J call TRBJ1-6; no clear D gene. V dropped 3 bases and J dropped 4 bases, with 7 bases sitting between them. Germline values: CDR1 SGHAT, CDR2 FQNNGV. The CDR3 totals 14 residues. CDR3 loop: CASSLAGYNSPLHF. The CDR3 DNA follows: TGTGCCAGCAGCTTGGCGGGGTATAATTCACCCCTCCACTTT.

The genes are TRBV29-1 and TRBJ2-1; TRBD2 matches 10 bases. J lost 5 bases, V lost 3 bases, and 10 bases had no gene match. CDR1 is SQVTM, CDR2 ANQGSEA, per germline. The CDR3 has 16 residues. The CDR3: CSVEPPAGGRNNEQFF. As DNA, the CDR3 is TGCAGCGTTGAGCCCCCAGCGGGGGGGAGGAACAATGAGCAGTTCTTC.

V gene TRBV6-1 combines with J gene TRBJ2-3; 9 nucleotides match TRBD2. V was pared by 2 bases and J by 4 bases, with 4 bases of the junction left unmatched. The length of the CDR3 is 15 residues. In germline, CDR1 is MNHNS, CDR2 SASEGT. The CDR3 sequence is CASSELVAGADTQYF. DNA for the CDR3: TGTGCCAGCAGTGAATTGGTAGCGGGGGCAGATACGCAGTATTTT.

This clone was found a few times. The J gene is TRBJ2-2, the V gene TRBV29-1; D remains ambiguous. V lost 6 bases, J lost 0 bases, and 8 bases lay in between. This CDR3 comprises 13 residues. CDR1 SQVTM and CDR2 ANQGSEA come from the germline V gene. CDR3 in amino acids: CSVRISNTGELFF. The DNA of the CDR3 is TGCAGCGTACGAATTTCGAACACCGGGGAGCTGTTTTTT.

This chain uses TRBV6-5 with TRBJ1-2, with unresolved D. Germline V lookup: CDR1 MNHEY, CDR2 SVGAGI. The CDR3 sequence is 13 residues long. The ends were cut back, 3 bases at V and 0 bases at J, with 5 bases in the middle. The CDR3 coding sequence is TGTGCCAGCAGTTATCAGTCTAACTATGGCTACACCTTC. Its protein is CASSYQSNYGYTF.

This clone was observed a few times. Other DNA sequences from this sample encode an identical CDR3 as well. This chain connects TRBV29-1 to TRBJ1-4; D unclear. V was cut by 5 bases and J by 7 bases, with 5 bases left in between. This CDR3 is 10 amino acids long. The germline V gene has CDR1 SQVTM and CDR2 ANQGSEA. CDR3 DNA sequence: TGCAGCGTTTGGGGTGAAAAACTGTTTTTT. Amino acid sequence: CSVWGEKLFF.

The rearrangement links TRBV5-1 to TRBJ2-1, with D unresolved. The ends were cut back, 0 bases at V and 8 bases at J, with 9 bases in the middle. Germline CDR1 is SGHRS and CDR2 is YFSETQ. CDR3 length: 13 amino acids. The DNA of the CDR3 is TGCGCCAGCAGCTTGGTTAGTCGGGATGAGCAGTTCTTC. This sequence encodes CASSLVSRDEQFF.

This clone was found a few times. This chain connects TRBV11-2 to TRBJ2-1; no clear D. The germline V and J ends were trimmed by 2 bases and 5 bases, with 7 bases remaining between them. This CDR3 is built from 13 residues. Germline V CDR1 and CDR2: SGHAT, FQNNGV. CDR3 loop: CASSLWADNEQFF. Written as DNA, the CDR3 is TGTGCCAGCAGCTTATGGGCTGACAATGAGCAGTTCTTC.

The chain is built from TRBV10-2 and TRBJ2-3; 12 positions agree with TRBD2. The CDR3 runs 14 residues. V shed 7 bases and J 4 bases; nucleotides not matched to a gene: 3. Germline V gene data show CDR1 as WSHSY and CDR2 as SAAADI. CDR3 amino acids: CASTLAGGADTQYF. In DNA, the CDR3 is TGCGCCAGCACCCTAGCGGGGGGGGCAGATACGCAGTATTTT.

V usage is TRBV15 and J usage is TRBJ1-2, with 7 bases identical to TRBD1. Germline V gene data show CDR1 as LNHNV and CDR2 as YYDKDF (reference sequence). The junction had 3 bases not matched to a gene; V was cut back by 1 base and J by 1 base. This CDR3 spans 15 amino acids. The CDR3: CATSRASGGNYGYTF. The CDR3 region has the DNA TGTGCCACCAGCAGAGCTTCAGGGGGTAACTATGGCTACACCTTC.

V and J are TRBV4-3 and TRBJ2-7, with D uncertain. With 2 bases removed from V and 2 bases from J, the gap between germline ends came to 10 bases. Germline V gene data show CDR1 as LGHNA and CDR2 as YSLEER. This CDR3 contains 14 residues. CDR3 coding DNA: TGCGCCAGCAGCCAACACTATCCTACCTACGAGCAGTACTTC. This sequence encodes CASSQHYPTYEQYF.

The J gene is TRBJ2-7, the V gene TRBV10-3; weak D call: TRBD1 (6 bases). V lost 7 bases and J lost 0, with 10 bases in between. Germline CDR1 is ENHRY and CDR2 is SYGVKD. The CDR3 sequence is 13 residues long. The CDR3 region has the DNA TGTGCCATCATGGGGGACACCTCCTACGAGCAGTACTTC. Translating it yields CAIMGDTSYEQYF.

The chain employs TRBV14 and TRBJ1-1; D possibly corresponds to TRBD1 (5 bases). CDR1 and CDR2 (germline): SGHDN, FVKESK. V lost 1 base to trimming and J lost 5 bases, with 11 bases between them. The CDR3 is 14 amino acids. The CDR3 reads CASSQVAGGTEAFF. Written as DNA, the CDR3 is TGTGCCAGCAGCCAAGTCGCCGGGGGAACTGAAGCTTTCTTT.

This chain uses TRBV7-8 with TRBJ2-7; D is uncertain. Germline V gene sequence: CDR1 SGHVS, CDR2 FQNEAQ. The CDR3 runs to 16 residues. The V gene lost 1 base and the J gene lost 0 bases, with 13 bases spanning the gap. The CDR3 is CASSLVVGKSSYEQYF. CDR3 sequence (DNA): TGTGCCAGCAGCTTAGTGGTGGGGAAGAGCTCCTACGAGCAGTACTTC.

The chain uses TRBV19 and TRBJ1-1; D is uncertain. CDR1 and CDR2 from the germline V gene are LNHDA and SQIVND (reference sequence). Trimming took off 5 bases at V and 5 bases at J, with 12 bases between the two ends. CDR3 length: 13 amino acids. CDR3 residues: CASSRTGVTEAFF. The CDR3 DNA reads TGTGCCAGTAGTCGAACCGGGGTGACTGAAGCTTTCTTT.

The chain has TRBV4-3 and TRBJ1-1; D unresolved. There are 13 residues in the CDR3. Trimming left V 4 bases short and J 5 bases short, with 11 bases between. Germline V gives CDR1 LGHNA, CDR2 YSLEER. The CDR3: CASSPEVRTEAFF. DNA of the CDR3: TGCGCCAGCAGCCCCGAGGTCAGGACTGAAGCTTTCTTT.

This clone has just a few counts. CDR3 sequence reads: CASSPVAAQGTVEAFF. The CDR3 nucleotides are TGTGCCAGCAGCCCTGTCGCAGCACAGGGGACGGTTGAAGCTTTCTTT. The V and J genes are TRBV6-6 and TRBJ1-1; 7 bases match TRBD1. The length of the CDR3 is 16 residues. The germline V gene has CDR1 MNHNY and CDR2 SVGAGI (reference sequence). With 6 bases clipped from V and 7 bases from J, the junction kept 17 bases outside the gene matches.